A single sample is the source of the 22 T cell receptor beta chains below, sequenced in a study of CD8 T cells in ankylosing spondylitis. Each CDR3 protein is one row after TCRdb ran MiXCR on the 5' RACE reads. Here the sample spans some 150,000 distinct CDR3 sequences, under 45% being singletons. Specimen: synovial fluid, either unsorted or a sorted T cell fraction (not recorded which). The receptors here all came from a male donor with ankylosing spondylitis.

This clonotype appeared many times. This sequence joins TRBV27 and TRBJ2-2; 8 nucleotides agree with TRBD2. The CDR3 extends over 15 amino acids. Germline loops: CDR1 MNHEY, CDR2 SMNVEV (reference sequence). The J segment lost 4 bases and the V segment lost 7 bases, leaving 8 bases of the junction unmatched. The CDR3 loop is CASKWGLAGTGELFF. Written as DNA, the CDR3 is TGTGCCAGCAAATGGGGCCTAGCGGGCACCGGGGAGCTGTTTTTT.

V usage is TRBV7-6 and J usage is TRBJ2-2; either TRBD1 or TRBD2 may fit D (5 bases each). V was clipped by 5 bases and J by 5 bases, with 15 bases between them. The CDR3 consists of 15 residues. Germline CDR1 reads SGHVS; CDR2 reads FNYEAQ. The CDR3 is CASSPGTGGTGELFF. CDR3 bases: TGTGCCAGCAGCCCGGGGACCGGCGGTACCGGGGAGCTGTTTTTT.

V is TRBV25-1 and J is TRBJ2-5; D unclear. Trimming pared 3 bases from V and 1 base from J, leaving 12 bases between. CDR3 length: 15 residues. CDR1 MGHDK and CDR2 SYGVNS come from the germline V gene. CDR3 sequence reads: CASSDQPLVQETQYF. As DNA, the CDR3 is TGTGCCAGCAGTGACCAACCGTTGGTCCAAGAGACCCAGTACTTC.

The CDR3 loop is CASGAMNTEAFF. The DNA for the CDR3 is TGTGCCAGCGGGGCCATGAACACTGAAGCTTTCTTT. The chain combines TRBV28 with TRBJ1-1; possible D gene TRBD1, 5 bases. V was clipped by 8 bases and J by 0 bases, with 7 bases between them. The CDR3 has 12 amino acids. Germline V CDR1 and CDR2: MDHEN, SYDVKM.

The chain couples TRBV27 to TRBJ1-1; D is perhaps TRBD1 (5 bases). Germline V gene sequence: CDR1 MNHEY, CDR2 SMNVEV (reference sequence). V lost 3 bases and J lost 4, with 9 bases in between. The CDR3 has 13 residues. The CDR3 region is CASSFMGGTEAFF. The DNA of the CDR3 is TGTGCCAGCAGTTTTATGGGGGGCACTGAAGCTTTCTTT.

This sequence joins TRBV4-1 and TRBJ2-1; D is unresolved. V was pared by 2 bases and J by 2 bases, with 7 bases between. This CDR3 has 14 amino acids. Per the germline V gene, CDR1 is MGHRA and CDR2 is YSYEKL. CDR3 in amino acids: CASSQFYAYNEQFF. DNA for the CDR3: TGCGCCAGCAGCCAATTTTACGCCTACAATGAGCAGTTCTTC.

V usage is TRBV12-3 or TRBV12-4 and J usage is TRBJ2-1; D remains ambiguous. Deletions cut 2 bases from V and 4 bases from J, with 12 bases between. CDR3 length: 15 amino acids. The CDR3 here is CASSLTDTPYNEQFF. In DNA form, the CDR3 reads TGTGCCAGCAGTTTAACCGACACTCCTTACAATGAGCAGTTCTTC.

V usage is TRBV20-1 and J usage is TRBJ2-7, with 16 bases aligning to TRBD2. The CDR3 runs to 16 residues. V was pared by 7 bases and J by 1 base, with 7 bases of the junction left unmatched. From germline, CDR1 is DFQATT and CDR2 SNEGSKA (reference sequence). The CDR3: CSGSGLAGGASYEQYF. The CDR3 DNA is TGCAGTGGATCGGGACTAGCGGGGGGGGCGTCCTACGAGCAGTACTTC.

This sequence joins TRBV7-2 and TRBJ2-5; 9 nucleotides match TRBD2. With 1 base clipped from V and 6 bases from J, the junction kept 9 bases outside the gene matches. Germline V CDR1 and CDR2: SGHTA, FQGNSA. The CDR3 is made up of 16 amino acids. CDR3 DNA: TGTGCCAGCAGCTTAGGGGTAGCGGGGGAGATGAAGACCCAGTACTTC. It translates to CASSLGVAGEMKTQYF.

This sequence joins TRBV12-3 or TRBV12-4 and TRBJ1-5; 11 nucleotides agree with TRBD1. The V segment lost 4 bases and the J segment 2 bases; nucleotides outside the gene matches: 16. This CDR3 contains 20 residues. DNA for the CDR3: TGTGCCAGCAGTTCGCCTCCGGGACAGGGGGATCAGTGGGGCAATCAGCCCCAGCATTTT. As protein: CASSSPPGQGDQWGNQPQHF.

This rearrangement joins TRBV30 to TRBJ2-7; D is ambiguous. The germline V gene has CDR1 GTSNPN and CDR2 SVGIG (reference sequence). CDR3 length: 11 residues. The germline V and J ends were trimmed by 3 bases and 7 bases, with 10 bases remaining between them. The CDR3 DNA sequence: TGTGCCTGGAGCACACTGGAGGAGCAGTACTTC. This translates into CAWSTLEEQYF.

In its sample, this clonotype was seen a few times. The chain uses TRBV28 and TRBJ1-4; a weak D match, TRBD1 (6 bases). The CDR3 is made up of 14 amino acids. Trimming pared 4 bases from V and 9 bases from J, leaving 15 bases between. The germline V gene encodes CDR1 MDHEN and CDR2 SYDVKM. The CDR3 DNA reads TGTGCCAGCAGTTCGGGGGGGACATATAAAAAACTGTTTTTT. It translates to CASSSGGTYKKLFF.

The chain is built from TRBV12-5 and TRBJ2-3; D gene unclear. This CDR3 is built from 16 residues. Trimming pared 1 base from V and 3 bases from J, leaving 14 bases between. Per the germline V gene, CDR1 is LGHNT and CDR2 is FRNRAP. The CDR3 coding sequence is TGTGCTAGTGGTTTGGCTCCCCCCGCCAGAACAGATACGCAGTATTTT. The encoded protein is CASGLAPPARTDTQYF.

The V gene is TRBV4-1, the J gene TRBJ2-3; TRBD1 is a possible D gene (6 bases). This CDR3 is 17 amino acids long. Germline V lookup: CDR1 MGHRA, CDR2 YSYEKL. The V end lost 7 bases, the J end lost 4 bases, and 24 bases lay between the germline ends. The CDR3 here is CASTSTGRQGIPDTQYF. In nucleotides, the CDR3 is TGCGCCAGCACCTCTACAGGGCGGCAGGGAATTCCAGATACGCAGTATTTT.

This clonotype appeared a few times. The chain links TRBV4-2 to TRBJ1-1, with 7 bases matching TRBD1. The length of the CDR3 is 16 residues. CDR1 is LGHNA, CDR2 YNFKEQ, per germline. Losses at the gene ends were 2 bases for V and 1 base for J; bases not matched to a gene: 7. In nucleotides, the CDR3 is TGTGCCAGCAGCCAACTCCCGGGACAGCAGAACACTGAAGCTTTCTTT. Translating it yields CASSQLPGQQNTEAFF.

This clonotype occurred many times. This sequence joins TRBV5-5 and TRBJ2-2; 11 bases are a match to TRBD2. Trimming cost V 5 bases and J 7 bases; bases outside gene matches: 13. Germline V gene sequence: CDR1 SGHKS, CDR2 YYEKEE (reference sequence). The CDR3 runs to 17 residues. CDR3 residues: CASRTGGLAGAGGELFF. For the CDR3, the DNA is TGTGCCAGCAGAACCGGAGGACTAGCGGGCGCGGGCGGGGAGCTGTTTTTT.

In its sample, this clonotype was seen many times. V is TRBV5-1 and J is TRBJ2-2; D is uncertain. Germline loops: CDR1 SGHRS, CDR2 YFSETQ. This CDR3 contains 12 residues. The germline V and J ends were trimmed by 0 bases and 6 bases, with 3 bases remaining between them. CDR3 nucleotides: TGCGCCAGCAGCTTGGAGCCCGGGGAGCTGTTTTTT. Protein product: CASSLEPGELFF.

The rearrangement uses TRBV12-3 or TRBV12-4 and TRBJ2-3; TRBD1 aligns across 9 bases. Trimming cost V 3 bases and J 3 bases; bases outside gene matches: 7. The CDR3 covers 16 residues. Here the CDR3 DNA reads TGTGCCAGCAGTTTTAGGGGACAGGGAGGAACAGATACGCAGTATTTT. Residues: CASSFRGQGGTDTQYF.

The J gene is TRBJ1-5, the V gene TRBV2; 7 nucleotides match TRBD1. V shed 6 bases and J 5 bases; nucleotides not matched to a gene: 16. This CDR3 comprises 17 residues. Germline V gene sequence: CDR1 SNHLY, CDR2 FYNNEI. Here the CDR3 DNA reads TGTGCCAGCAGCGGTTGGCAGCTCTCCCAGGGGGATCAGCCCCAGCATTTT. This translates into CASSGWQLSQGDQPQHF.

The J gene is TRBJ2-1, the V gene TRBV5-5, with D perhaps TRBD2 (5 bases). The CDR3 has 16 residues. V lost 0 bases and J 3 bases, leaving 13 bases between the germline ends. Germline loops: CDR1 SGHKS, CDR2 YYEKEE (reference sequence). The chain's CDR3 is CASSLGPGEIYNEQFF. The CDR3 DNA sequence: TGTGCCAGCAGCTTGGGCCCCGGGGAGATCTACAATGAGCAGTTCTTC.

V is TRBV10-3 and J is TRBJ1-1; the match to TRBD1 covers 7 bases. Germline values: CDR1 ENHRY, CDR2 SYGVKD. There are 13 residues in the CDR3. V lost 7 bases, J lost 3 bases, and 5 bases stayed unmatched. The CDR3 DNA reads as TGTGCCATCAACCAGGGGGGGGACACTGAAGCTTTCTTT. Protein product: CAINQGGDTEAFF.

In its sample, this clonotype was seen a few times. The rearrangement links TRBV12-3 or TRBV12-4 to TRBJ1-2; D not certain. Trimming took 6 bases from V and 4 from J, leaving 15 bases between them. This CDR3 is built from 14 residues. The CDR3 here is CASSATPEGYGYTF. CDR3 DNA sequence: TGTGCCAGCAGCGCCACCCCGGAGGGCTATGGCTACACCTTC.